The source of this T cell receptor (beta chain) is a study of T cells in Graves' hyperthyroidism and ophthalmopathy. V gave up 8 bases and J gave up 0 bases, with 7 bases separating them. The CDR3 is made up of 11 amino acids. The germline V gene encodes CDR1 SQVTM and CDR2 ANQGSEA. Amplified TCR beta CDR3 regions derived from RNA transcripts. The TCR CDR3 was amplified in a first-round RT-PCR using the HTBI primer set. TCRdb called the multiplex PCR reads again in MiXCR, with one record for every CDR3 protein. Of roughly 500,000 distinct CDR3 sequences in the sample, approximately 48% are singletons; the top ten hold around 47%.

This chain links TRBV29-1 with TRBJ1-1; D unresolved. Sequencing was done on a sample of peripheral blood or thyroid tissue (not recorded which). The source is an adult woman with Graves' disease, either hyperthyroidism or ophthalmopathy (not recorded which). For the CDR3, the DNA is TGCAGCTTGGAGGTGAACACTGAAGCTTTCTTT. This gives the protein CSLEVNTEAFF.